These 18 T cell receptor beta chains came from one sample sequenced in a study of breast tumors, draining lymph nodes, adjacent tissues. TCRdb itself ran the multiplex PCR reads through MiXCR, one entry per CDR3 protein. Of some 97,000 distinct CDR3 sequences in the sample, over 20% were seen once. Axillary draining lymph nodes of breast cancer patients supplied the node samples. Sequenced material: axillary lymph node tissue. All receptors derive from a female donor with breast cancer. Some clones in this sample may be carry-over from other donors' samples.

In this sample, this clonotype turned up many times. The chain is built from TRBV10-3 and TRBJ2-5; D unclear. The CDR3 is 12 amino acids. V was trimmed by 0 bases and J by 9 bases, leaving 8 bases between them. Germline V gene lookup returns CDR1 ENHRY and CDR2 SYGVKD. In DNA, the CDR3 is TGTGCCATCAGTGAGTCCCCTCCGGCCCAGTACTTC. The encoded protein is CAISESPPAQYF.

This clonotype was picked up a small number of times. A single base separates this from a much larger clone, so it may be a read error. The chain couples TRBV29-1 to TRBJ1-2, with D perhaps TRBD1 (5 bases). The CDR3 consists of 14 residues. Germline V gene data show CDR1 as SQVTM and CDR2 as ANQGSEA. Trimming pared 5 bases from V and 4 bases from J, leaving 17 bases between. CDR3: CSVFRGRIPYGYTF. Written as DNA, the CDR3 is TGCAGCGTTTTCCGGGGCAGGATACCCTATGGCTACACCTTC. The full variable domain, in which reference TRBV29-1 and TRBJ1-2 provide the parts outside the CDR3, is SAVISQKPSRDICQRGTSLTIQCQVDSQVTMMFWYRQQPGQSLTLIATANQGSEATYESGFVIDKFPISRPNLTFSTLTVSNMSPEDSSIYLCSVFRGRIPYGYTFGSGTRLTVV.

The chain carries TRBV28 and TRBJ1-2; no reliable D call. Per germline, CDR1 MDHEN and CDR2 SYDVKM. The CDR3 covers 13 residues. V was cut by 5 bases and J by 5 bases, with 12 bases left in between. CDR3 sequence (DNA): TGTGCCAGCAGTCCCCCCCCCTATTATGGCTACACCTTC. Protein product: CASSPPPYYGYTF.

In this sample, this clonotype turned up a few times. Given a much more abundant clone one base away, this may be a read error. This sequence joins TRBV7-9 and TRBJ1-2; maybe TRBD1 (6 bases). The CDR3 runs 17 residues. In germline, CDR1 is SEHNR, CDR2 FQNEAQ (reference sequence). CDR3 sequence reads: CSSSFKGGTPTNYGYTF. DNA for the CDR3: TGTTCCAGCAGCTTCAAAGGGGGGACCCCTACTAACTATGGCTACACCTTC.

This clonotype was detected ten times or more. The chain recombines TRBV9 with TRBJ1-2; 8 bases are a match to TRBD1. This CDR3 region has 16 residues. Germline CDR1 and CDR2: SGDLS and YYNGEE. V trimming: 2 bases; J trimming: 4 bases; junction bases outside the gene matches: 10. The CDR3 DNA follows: TGTGCCAGCAGCGTCGATCCCGGGACAGGAGGCTATGGCTACACCTTC. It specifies CASSVDPGTGGYGYTF.

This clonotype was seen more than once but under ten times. The CDR3 bases are TGTGCCAGCAGCCAAGTGTCTAGCGGGGGGGGTACGCAGTATTTT. It specifies CASSQVSSGGGTQYF. The genes are TRBV3-1 and TRBJ2-3; 12 nucleotides match TRBD2. Trimming took 1 base from V and 8 from J; bases not matched to a gene: 4. The CDR3 has 15 amino acids. Germline V gene sequence: CDR1 LGHDT, CDR2 YNNKEL (reference sequence).

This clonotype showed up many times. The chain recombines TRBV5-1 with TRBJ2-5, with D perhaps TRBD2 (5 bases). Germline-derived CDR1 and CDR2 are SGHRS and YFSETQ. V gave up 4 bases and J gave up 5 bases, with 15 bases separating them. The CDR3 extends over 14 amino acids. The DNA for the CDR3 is TGCGCCAGCAGCCCCCCCGGCGGCGGGGAGACCCAGTACTTC. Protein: CASSPPGGGETQYF.

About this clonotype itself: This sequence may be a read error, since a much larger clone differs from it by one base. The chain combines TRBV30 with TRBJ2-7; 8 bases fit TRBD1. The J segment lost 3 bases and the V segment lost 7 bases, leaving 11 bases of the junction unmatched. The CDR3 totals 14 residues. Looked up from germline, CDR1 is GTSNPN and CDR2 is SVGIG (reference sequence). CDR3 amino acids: CASSEDRAVYEQYF. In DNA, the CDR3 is TGTGCCTCGTCCGAGGACAGGGCGGTCTACGAGCAGTACTTC.

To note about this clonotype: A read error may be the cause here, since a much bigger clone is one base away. The CDR3 DNA sequence: TGTACCAGCAGCCAAGAGGCGGGGCGGAACTACAATGAGCAGTTCTTC. Encoded protein: CTSSQEAGRNYNEQFF. V usage is TRBV14 and J usage is TRBJ2-1; TRBD2 might be the D (6 bases). The CDR3 runs 16 residues. Germline CDR1 reads SGHDN; CDR2 reads FVKESK.

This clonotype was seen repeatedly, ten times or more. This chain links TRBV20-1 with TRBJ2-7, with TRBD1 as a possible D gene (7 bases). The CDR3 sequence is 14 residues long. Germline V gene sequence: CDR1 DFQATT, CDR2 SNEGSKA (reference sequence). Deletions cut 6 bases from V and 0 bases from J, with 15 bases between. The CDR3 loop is CSAMRRGPSYEQYF. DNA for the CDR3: TGCAGTGCAATGAGGAGGGGGCCCTCCTACGAGCAGTACTTC.

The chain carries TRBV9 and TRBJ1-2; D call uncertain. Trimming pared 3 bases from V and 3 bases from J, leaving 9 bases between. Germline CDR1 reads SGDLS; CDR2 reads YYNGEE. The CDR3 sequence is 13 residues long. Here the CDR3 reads CASSAAVYYGYTF. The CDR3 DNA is TGTGCCAGCAGCGCGGCAGTATACTATGGCTACACCTTC.

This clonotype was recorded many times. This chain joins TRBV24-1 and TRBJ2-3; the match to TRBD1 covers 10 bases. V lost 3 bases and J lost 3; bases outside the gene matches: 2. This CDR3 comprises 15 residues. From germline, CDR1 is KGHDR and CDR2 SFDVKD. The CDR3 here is CATSDRGQGTDTQYF. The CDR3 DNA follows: TGTGCCACCAGTGATAGGGGACAGGGGACAGATACGCAGTATTTT.

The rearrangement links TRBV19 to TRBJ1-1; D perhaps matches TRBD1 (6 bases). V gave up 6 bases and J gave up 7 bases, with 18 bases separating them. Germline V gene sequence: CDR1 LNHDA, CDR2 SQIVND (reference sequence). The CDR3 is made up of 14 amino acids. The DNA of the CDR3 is TGTGCCAGTAGCACAGATCAGGGGACCCTTGAAGCTTTCTTT. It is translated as CASSTDQGTLEAFF. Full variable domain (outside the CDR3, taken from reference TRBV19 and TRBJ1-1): DGGITQSPKYLFRKEGQNVTLSCEQNLNHDAMYWYRQDPGQGLRLIYYSQIVNDFQKGDIAEGYSVSREKKESFPLTVTSAQKNPTAFYLCASSTDQGTLEAFFGQGTRLTVV.

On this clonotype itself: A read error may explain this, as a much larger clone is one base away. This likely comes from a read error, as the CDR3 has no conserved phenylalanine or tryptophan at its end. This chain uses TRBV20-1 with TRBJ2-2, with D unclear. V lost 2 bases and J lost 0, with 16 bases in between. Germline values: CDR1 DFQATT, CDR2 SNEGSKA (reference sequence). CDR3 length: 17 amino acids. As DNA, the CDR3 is TGCAGTGCTAGACCCATCTCGTTGGGCCCGAACACCGGGGAGCTGTTTGTT. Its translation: CSARPISLGPNTGELFV.

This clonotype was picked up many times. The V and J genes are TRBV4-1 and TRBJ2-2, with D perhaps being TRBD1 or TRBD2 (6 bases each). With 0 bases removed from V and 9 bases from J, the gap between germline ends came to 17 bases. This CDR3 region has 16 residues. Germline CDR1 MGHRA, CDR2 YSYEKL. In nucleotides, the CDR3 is TGCGCCAGCAGCCAAGACATGAGGGGGGAAAGGCGGGAGCTGTTTTTT. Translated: CASSQDMRGERRELFF.

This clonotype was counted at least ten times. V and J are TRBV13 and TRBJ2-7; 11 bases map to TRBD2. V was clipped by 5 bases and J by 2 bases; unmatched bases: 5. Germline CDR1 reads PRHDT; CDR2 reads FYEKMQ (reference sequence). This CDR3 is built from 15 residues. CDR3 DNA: TGTGCCAGCAGCCCGGGGACTAGCGGCCCCTACGAGCAGTACTTC. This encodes CASSPGTSGPYEQYF.

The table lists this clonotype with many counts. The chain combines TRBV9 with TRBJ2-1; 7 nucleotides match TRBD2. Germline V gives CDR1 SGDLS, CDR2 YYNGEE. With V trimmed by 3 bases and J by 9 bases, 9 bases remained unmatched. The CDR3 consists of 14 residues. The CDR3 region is CASSGERDVGEQFF. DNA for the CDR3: TGTGCCAGCAGCGGAGAGCGGGACGTGGGTGAGCAGTTCTTC.

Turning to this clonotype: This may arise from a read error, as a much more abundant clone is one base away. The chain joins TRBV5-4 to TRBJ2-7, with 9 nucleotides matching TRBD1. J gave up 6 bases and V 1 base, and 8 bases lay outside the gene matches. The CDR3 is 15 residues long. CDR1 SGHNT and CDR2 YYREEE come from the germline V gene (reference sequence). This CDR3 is CASSLYWTGEFEQYF. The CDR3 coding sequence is TGTGCCAGCAGCTTGTATTGGACAGGGGAGTTCGAGCAGTACTTC.